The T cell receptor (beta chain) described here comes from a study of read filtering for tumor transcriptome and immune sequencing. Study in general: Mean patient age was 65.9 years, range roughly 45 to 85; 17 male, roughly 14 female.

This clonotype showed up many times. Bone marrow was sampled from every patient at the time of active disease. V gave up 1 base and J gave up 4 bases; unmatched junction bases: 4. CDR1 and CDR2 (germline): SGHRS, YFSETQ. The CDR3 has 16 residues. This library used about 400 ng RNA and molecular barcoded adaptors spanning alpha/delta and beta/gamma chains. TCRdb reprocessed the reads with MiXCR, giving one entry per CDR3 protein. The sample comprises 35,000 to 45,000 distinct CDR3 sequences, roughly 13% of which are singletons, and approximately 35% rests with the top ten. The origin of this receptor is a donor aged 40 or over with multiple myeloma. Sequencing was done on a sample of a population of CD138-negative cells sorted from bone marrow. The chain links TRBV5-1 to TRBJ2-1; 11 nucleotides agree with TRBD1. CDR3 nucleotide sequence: TGCGCCAGCAGCTTGTGGGGACAGGGGGGTTACAATGAGCAGTTCTTC. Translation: CASSLWGQGGYNEQFF.